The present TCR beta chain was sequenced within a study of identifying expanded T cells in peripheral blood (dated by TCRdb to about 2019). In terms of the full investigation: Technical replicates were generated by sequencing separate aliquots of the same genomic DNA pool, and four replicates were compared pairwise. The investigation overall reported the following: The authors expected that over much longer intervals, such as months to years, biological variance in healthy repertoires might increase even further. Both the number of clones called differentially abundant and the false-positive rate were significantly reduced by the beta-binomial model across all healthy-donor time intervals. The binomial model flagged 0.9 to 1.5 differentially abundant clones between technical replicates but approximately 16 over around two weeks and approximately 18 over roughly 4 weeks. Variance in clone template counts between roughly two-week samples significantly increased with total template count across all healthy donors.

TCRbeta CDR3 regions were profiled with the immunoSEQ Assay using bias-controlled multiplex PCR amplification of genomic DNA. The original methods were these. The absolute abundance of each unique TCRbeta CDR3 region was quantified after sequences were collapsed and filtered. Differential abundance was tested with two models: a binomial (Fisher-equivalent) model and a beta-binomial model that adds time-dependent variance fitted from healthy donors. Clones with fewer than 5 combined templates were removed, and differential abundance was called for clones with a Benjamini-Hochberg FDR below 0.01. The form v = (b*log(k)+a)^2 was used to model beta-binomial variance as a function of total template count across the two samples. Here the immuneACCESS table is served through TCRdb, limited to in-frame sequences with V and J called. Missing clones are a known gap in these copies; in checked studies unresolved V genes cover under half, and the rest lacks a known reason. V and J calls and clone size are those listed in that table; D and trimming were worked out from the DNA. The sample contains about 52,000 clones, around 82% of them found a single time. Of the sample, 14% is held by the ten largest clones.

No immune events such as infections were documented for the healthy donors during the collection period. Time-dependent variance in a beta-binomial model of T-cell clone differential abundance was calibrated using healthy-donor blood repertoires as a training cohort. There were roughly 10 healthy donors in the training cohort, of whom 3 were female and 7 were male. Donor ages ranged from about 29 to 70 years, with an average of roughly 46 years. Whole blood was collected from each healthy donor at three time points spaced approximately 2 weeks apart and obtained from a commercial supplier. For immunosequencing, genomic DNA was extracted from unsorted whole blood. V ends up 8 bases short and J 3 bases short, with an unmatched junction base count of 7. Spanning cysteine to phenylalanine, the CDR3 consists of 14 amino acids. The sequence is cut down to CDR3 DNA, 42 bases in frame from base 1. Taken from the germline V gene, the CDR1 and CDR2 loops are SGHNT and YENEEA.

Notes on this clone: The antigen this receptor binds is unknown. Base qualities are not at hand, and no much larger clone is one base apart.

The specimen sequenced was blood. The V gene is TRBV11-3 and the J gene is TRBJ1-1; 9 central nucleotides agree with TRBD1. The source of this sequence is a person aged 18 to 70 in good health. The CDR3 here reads CASGTGGDDTEAFF. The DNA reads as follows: TGTGCCAGCGGAACAGGGGGCGATGACACTGAAGCTTTCTTT.